The next 16 T cell receptor beta chains were all read from a single sample in a study of shared clonotypes between healthy human individuals. Profiled with immunoSEQ multiplex PCR; TCRdb holds only in-frame clones, not every one. The sample consists of approximately 1.4 million clones, 98% of them appearing once. Material: naive CD4+ T cells sorted from blood. Subset described: CD45RA+ positively selected. These receptors originate from a man younger than 45 in good health.

This chain joins TRBV5-1 and TRBJ2-7; 11 positions agree with TRBD1. Trimming cost V 0 bases and J 0 bases; bases outside gene matches: 2. CDR3 length: 16 residues. CDR1 and CDR2 (germline): SGHRS, YFSETQ. This chain's CDR3 is CASSLGGQGASYEQYF. The CDR3 DNA reads TGCGCCAGCAGCTTGGGAGGACAGGGGGCCTCCTACGAGCAGTACTTC. Drawing the rest from reference TRBV5-1 and TRBJ2-7, the complete variable domain is KAGVTQTPRYLIKTRGQQVTLSCSPISGHRSVSWYQQTPGQGLQFLFEYFSETQRNKGNFPGRFSGRQFSNSRSEMNVSTLELGDSALYLCASSLGGQGASYEQYFGPGTRLTVT.

V usage is TRBV5-1 and J usage is TRBJ2-1; 8 positions match TRBD1. Germline values: CDR1 SGHRS, CDR2 YFSETQ. The CDR3 sequence is 15 residues long. V dropped 0 bases and J dropped 6; count of bases not matched to a gene: 5. CDR3 sequence (DNA): TGCGCCAGCAGCTTGGGACAGGGGATAGGCAATGAGCAGTTCTTC. It yields the protein CASSLGQGIGNEQFF.

The chain links TRBV5-4 to TRBJ2-3; 8 nucleotides agree with TRBD2. V shed 4 bases and J 9 bases; nucleotides not matched to a gene: 4. The V gene's germline CDR1 is SGHNT and CDR2 YYREEE (reference sequence). The CDR3 consists of 12 residues. This CDR3 is CASSVERGTQYF. The CDR3 DNA reads as TGTGCCAGCAGCGTGGAGCGGGGGACGCAGTATTTT. The full variable domain, with the rest looked up from reference TRBV5-4 and TRBJ2-3, is ETGVTQSPTHLIKTRGQQVTLRCSSQSGHNTVSWYQQALGQGPQFIFQYYREEENGRGNFPPRFSGLQFPNYSSELNVNALELDDSALYLCASSVERGTQYFGPGTRLTVL.

The chain is built from TRBV28 and TRBJ1-5; D gene uncertain. The germline CDR1 and CDR2 sequences are MDHEN and SYDVKM. There are 11 residues in the CDR3. V was pared by 3 bases and J by 10 bases, with 7 bases between. This CDR3 reads CASSFPSPQHF. The CDR3, as DNA: TGTGCCAGCAGTTTCCCGTCACCCCAGCATTTT.

The chain uses TRBV19 and TRBJ2-5; 9 bases match TRBD1. Unmatched junction bases numbered 1, after V lost 6 bases and J lost 2 bases. The germline gives CDR1 LNHDA, CDR2 SQIVND (reference sequence). There are 13 residues in the CDR3. CDR3 sequence: CASSDRGQETQYF. The CDR3 DNA reads TGTGCCAGTAGCGACAGGGGGCAAGAGACCCAGTACTTC.

The chain's CDR3 is CASSGLVSNEQFF. CDR3 sequence (DNA): TGTGCCAGCTCTGGACTAGTATCCAATGAGCAGTTCTTC. The chain is built from TRBV18 and TRBJ2-1; TRBD2 aligns across 7 bases. The germline V gene encodes CDR1 KGHSH and CDR2 LQKENI. V lost 6 bases to trimming and J lost 6 bases; unmatched junction nucleotides: 5. This CDR3 contains 13 residues.

The rearrangement links TRBV5-1 to TRBJ2-3; D is ambiguous. This CDR3 has 15 residues. Germline V gene lookup returns CDR1 SGHRS and CDR2 YFSETQ. Trimming pared 4 bases from V and 5 bases from J, leaving 17 bases between. The CDR3 DNA follows: TGCGCCAGCAGCCTGATGTGGGGTCTGGAAGATACGCAGTATTTT. The encoded protein is CASSLMWGLEDTQYF.

A few counts support this clone. The chain links TRBV2 to TRBJ1-1, with D perhaps TRBD1 (6 bases). Germline CDR1 is SNHLY and CDR2 is FYNNEI. V was shortened by 5 bases and J by 1 base, with 8 bases between the two germline ends. The CDR3 consists of 13 residues. The CDR3 is CASSTGWNTEAFF. For the CDR3, the DNA is TGTGCCAGCAGTACAGGGTGGAACACTGAAGCTTTCTTT.

This chain uses TRBV13 with TRBJ2-2; 11 nucleotides align to TRBD2. This CDR3 has 16 residues. Germline V gene sequence: CDR1 PRHDT, CDR2 FYEKMQ (reference sequence). J lost 4 bases, V lost 2 bases, and 3 bases had no gene match. CDR3 DNA sequence: TGTGCCAGCAGCTTAAGTCTAGCGGGAGGCACCGGGGAGCTGTTTTTT. It yields the protein CASSLSLAGGTGELFF.

The gene calls are TRBV28 and TRBJ1-5; D unresolved. The V and J ends lost 7 bases and 2 bases respectively, with 6 bases between them. There are 12 residues in the CDR3. Germline V lookup: CDR1 MDHEN, CDR2 SYDVKM. CDR3 in amino acids: CASISGNQPQHF. The CDR3 nucleotides read TGTGCCAGCATCAGTGGCAATCAGCCCCAGCATTTT.

The V and J genes are TRBV29-1 and TRBJ1-2, with D uncertain. The CDR3 is 12 amino acids. Germline V gives CDR1 SQVTM, CDR2 ANQGSEA. V dropped 5 bases and J dropped 4 bases, with 11 bases sitting between them. In DNA form, the CDR3 reads TGCAGCGTTCGCTTGGGCGGCTATGGCTACACCTTC. This gives the protein CSVRLGGYGYTF.

The chain joins TRBV23-1 to TRBJ1-5; possible D gene TRBD1, 5 bases. TRBV23-1 is an open reading frame, and its role is uncertain. V lost 3 bases to trimming and J lost 7 bases, with 10 bases between them. The CDR3 has 13 amino acids. CDR3 coding DNA: TGCGCCAGCAGTCACTCAGGGTACCAGCCCCAGCATTTT. It codes for CASSHSGYQPQHF.

The genes are TRBV10-1 and TRBJ2-1; tentatively, D is TRBD2 (6 bases). Germline CDR1 WNHNN, CDR2 SYGVQD (reference sequence). CDR3 length: 12 residues. Trimming left V 8 bases short and J 10 bases short, with 15 bases between. The CDR3: CASGSPGLEQFF. DNA of the CDR3: TGCGCCAGCGGTTCGCCGGGACTCGAGCAGTTCTTC.

The rearrangement joins TRBV6-5 to TRBJ2-3; TRBD2 matches at 11 bases. V gave up 4 bases and J gave up 4 bases; unmatched junction bases: 7. The CDR3 spans 16 residues. Per germline, CDR1 MNHEY and CDR2 SVGAGI. The CDR3 here is CASSSLSGRGADTQYF. CDR3 coding DNA: TGTGCCAGCAGTTCCCTTAGCGGGAGGGGGGCAGATACGCAGTATTTT.

The chain recombines TRBV19 with TRBJ2-4; TRBD2 agrees at 7 bases. Trimming cost V 5 bases and J 0 bases; bases outside gene matches: 4. From germline, CDR1 is LNHDA and CDR2 SQIVND (reference sequence). This CDR3 contains 15 residues. Written as DNA, the CDR3 is TGTGCCAGTAGTTCAGCGGGACTAGCCAAAAACATTCAGTACTTC. This sequence encodes CASSSAGLAKNIQYF. The variable domain in full, completed from reference TRBV19 and TRBJ2-4, reads DGGITQSPKYLFRKEGQNVTLSCEQNLNHDAMYWYRQDPGQGLRLIYYSQIVNDFQKGDIAEGYSVSREKKESFPLTVTSAQKNPTAFYLCASSSAGLAKNIQYFGAGTRLSVL.

The chain couples TRBV11-3 to TRBJ2-3, with 10 positions matching TRBD2. Germline CDR1 reads SGHNT; CDR2 reads YENEEA. The length of the CDR3 is 16 residues. With 1 base clipped from V and 5 bases from J, the junction kept 6 bases outside the gene matches. CDR3 DNA: TGTGCCAGCAGCTTAGCTACGCTAGCGGGAGAAGATACGCAGTATTTT. Translated: CASSLATLAGEDTQYF.